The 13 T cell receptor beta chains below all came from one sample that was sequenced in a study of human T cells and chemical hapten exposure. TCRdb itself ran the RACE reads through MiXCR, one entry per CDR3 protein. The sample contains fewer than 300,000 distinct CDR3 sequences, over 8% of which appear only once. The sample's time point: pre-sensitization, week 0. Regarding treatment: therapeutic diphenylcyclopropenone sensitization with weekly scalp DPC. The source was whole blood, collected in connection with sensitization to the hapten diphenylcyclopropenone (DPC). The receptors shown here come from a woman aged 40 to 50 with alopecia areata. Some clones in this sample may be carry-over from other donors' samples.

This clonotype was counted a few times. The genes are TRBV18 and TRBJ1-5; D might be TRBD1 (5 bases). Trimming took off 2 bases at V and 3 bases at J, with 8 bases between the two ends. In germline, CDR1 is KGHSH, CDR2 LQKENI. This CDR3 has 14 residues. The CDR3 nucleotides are TGTGCCAGCTCACCAAACAGGCTCAATCAGCCCCAGCATTTT. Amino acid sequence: CASSPNRLNQPQHF.

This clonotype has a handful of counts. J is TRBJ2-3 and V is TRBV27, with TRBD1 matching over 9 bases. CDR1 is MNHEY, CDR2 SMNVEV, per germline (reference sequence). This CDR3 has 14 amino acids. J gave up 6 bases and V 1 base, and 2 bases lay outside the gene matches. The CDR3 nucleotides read TGTGCCAGCAGTTTATACAGGGGGCAGGATACGCAGTATTTT. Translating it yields CASSLYRGQDTQYF.

CDR3 DNA sequence: TGTGCCAGCAGCTATAGCGGAGGAGAGACCCAGTACTTC. This codes for CASSYSGGETQYF. The rearrangement joins TRBV3-1 to TRBJ2-5; maybe TRBD2 (6 bases). CDR1 is LGHDT and CDR2 is YNNKEL in the germline V gene (reference sequence). The CDR3 contains 13 residues. V was pared by 5 bases and J by 4 bases, with 11 bases between.

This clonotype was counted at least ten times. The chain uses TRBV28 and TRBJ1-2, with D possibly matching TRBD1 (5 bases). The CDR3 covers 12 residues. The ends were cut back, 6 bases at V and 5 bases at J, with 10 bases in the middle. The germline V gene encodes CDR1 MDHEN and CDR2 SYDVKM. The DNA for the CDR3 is TGTGCCAGCAGCCCTACAGGATATGGCTACACCTTC. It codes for CASSPTGYGYTF.

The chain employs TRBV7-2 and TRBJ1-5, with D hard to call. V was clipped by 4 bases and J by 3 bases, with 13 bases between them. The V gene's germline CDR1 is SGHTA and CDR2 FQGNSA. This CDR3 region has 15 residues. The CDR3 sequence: CASSSQPGLNQPQHF. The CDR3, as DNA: TGTGCCAGCAGCTCACAACCGGGTCTCAATCAGCCCCAGCATTTT.

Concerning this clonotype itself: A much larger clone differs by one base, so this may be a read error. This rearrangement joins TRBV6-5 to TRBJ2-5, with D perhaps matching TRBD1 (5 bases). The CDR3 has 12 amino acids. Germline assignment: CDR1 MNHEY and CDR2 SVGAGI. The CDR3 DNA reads TGTGCCACCAGTCGGACATGGGAGACCCAGTACTTC. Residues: CATSRTWETQYF.

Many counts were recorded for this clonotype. DNA of the CDR3: TGTGCCAGCAGTAGTTTCGAGGTGAACTATGGCTACACCTTC. Translated, it gives CASSSFEVNYGYTF. V is TRBV28 and J is TRBJ1-2; no clear D. V was clipped by 5 bases and J by 2 bases, with 12 bases between them. The CDR3 runs 14 residues. CDR1 is MDHEN, CDR2 SYDVKM, per germline.

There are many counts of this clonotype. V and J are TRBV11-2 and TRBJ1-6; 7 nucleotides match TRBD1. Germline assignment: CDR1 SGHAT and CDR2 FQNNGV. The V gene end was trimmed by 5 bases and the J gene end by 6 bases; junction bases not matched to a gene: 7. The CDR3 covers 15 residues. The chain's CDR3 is CASSPLGQLNSPLHF. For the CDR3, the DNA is TGTGCCAGCAGCCCCCTGGGACAGCTTAATTCACCCCTCCACTTT.

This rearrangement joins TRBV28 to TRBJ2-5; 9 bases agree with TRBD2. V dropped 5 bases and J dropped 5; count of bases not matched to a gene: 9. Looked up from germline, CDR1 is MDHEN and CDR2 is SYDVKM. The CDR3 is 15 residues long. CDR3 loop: CASSGVAGVRETQYF. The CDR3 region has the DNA TGTGCCAGCAGTGGGGTAGCGGGAGTAAGGGAGACCCAGTACTTC.

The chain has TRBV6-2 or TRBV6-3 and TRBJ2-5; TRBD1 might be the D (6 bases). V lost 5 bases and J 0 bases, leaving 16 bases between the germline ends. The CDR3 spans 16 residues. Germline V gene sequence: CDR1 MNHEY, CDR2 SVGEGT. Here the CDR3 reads CASSSAQGTYQETQYF. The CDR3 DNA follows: TGTGCCAGCAGTAGCGCACAGGGAACCTACCAAGAGACCCAGTACTTC.

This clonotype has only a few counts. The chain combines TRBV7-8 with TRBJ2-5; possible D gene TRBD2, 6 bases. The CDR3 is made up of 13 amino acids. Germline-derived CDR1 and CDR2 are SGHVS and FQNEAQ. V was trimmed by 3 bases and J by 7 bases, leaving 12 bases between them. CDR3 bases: TGTGCCAGCAGCTTCGGGGGAGTCGGGACCCAGTACTTC. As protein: CASSFGGVGTQYF.

In DNA form, the CDR3 reads TGCAGCGTTGAACCCACAGGGTCTAACTATGGCTACACCTTC. Amino acids: CSVEPTGSNYGYTF. The chain links TRBV29-1 to TRBJ1-2; the D gene is possibly TRBD1 (6 bases). The ends were cut back, 2 bases at V and 0 bases at J, with 10 bases in the middle. Germline CDR1 and CDR2: SQVTM and ANQGSEA. The CDR3 runs to 14 residues.

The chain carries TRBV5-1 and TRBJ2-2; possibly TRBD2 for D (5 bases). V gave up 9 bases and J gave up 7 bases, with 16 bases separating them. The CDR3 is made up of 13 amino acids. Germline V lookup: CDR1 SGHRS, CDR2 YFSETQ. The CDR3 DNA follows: TGCGCCACCAGTGAAGGACTTGGCGGGGAGCTGTTTTTT. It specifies CATSEGLGGELFF.